This entry lists 10 T cell receptor beta chains sequenced from one sample in a study of cytomegalovirus exposure and HLA in healthy donors. PCR primers comprised 60 Vbeta and 13 Jbeta primers. Libraries were prepared by immunoSEQ multiplex PCR; TCRdb keeps only in-frame clonotypes and omits some of them. The sample gives about 140,000 clones, roughly three quarters of which show up once; approximately 2% is in the top ten. Sequencing was carried out using PBMCs. The receptors stem from a young man in good health and CMV-seronegative.

The chain couples TRBV2 to TRBJ1-5; TRBD1 agrees at 7 bases. The germline CDR1 and CDR2 sequences are SNHLY and FYNNEI. The V and J ends lost 5 bases and 1 base, in that order; junction bases with no gene match: 8. CDR3 size: 16 residues. CDR3 sequence reads: CASSQRGQGSNQPQHF. Written as DNA, the CDR3 is TGTGCCAGCAGTCAGAGGGGGCAGGGGAGCAATCAGCCCCAGCATTTT. Using reference TRBV2 and TRBJ1-5 for the parts outside the CDR3, the full variable domain is EPEVTQTPSHQVTQMGQEVILRCVPISNHLYFYWYRQILGQKVEFLVSFYNNEISEKSEIFDDQFSVERPDGSNFTLKIRSTKLEDSAMYFCASSQRGQGSNQPQHFGDGTRLSIL.

This clone was recorded only once. The J gene is TRBJ1-4, the V gene TRBV15; 7 bases agree with TRBD1. This CDR3 has 15 residues. J was trimmed by 4 bases and V by 4 bases; bases with no gene match: 6. From germline, CDR1 is LNHNV and CDR2 YYDKDF (reference sequence). The CDR3: CATSTRQGFNEKLFF. CDR3 nucleotides: TGTGCCACCAGCACAAGACAGGGTTTTAATGAAAAACTGTTTTTT.

This clone was detected a few times. The gene calls are TRBV12-5 and TRBJ2-3; D perhaps matches TRBD1 (5 bases). The CDR3 spans 18 residues. The ends were cut back, 0 bases at V and 1 base at J, with 17 bases in the middle. In germline, CDR1 is LGHNT, CDR2 FRNRAP. CDR3 DNA sequence: TGTGCTAGTGGTTTGGTGTCAGGGTTACCGCCCGGCACAGATACGCAGTATTTT. Its translation is CASGLVSGLPPGTDTQYF.

This clone occurred a few times. V gene TRBV6-5 combines with J gene TRBJ2-1, with a weak D call TRBD2 (7 bases). Germline V lookup: CDR1 MNHEY, CDR2 SVGAGI. The length of the CDR3 is 15 residues. Trimming shortened V by 7 bases and J by 2 bases, and 15 bases separated the two germline ends. CDR3 DNA: TGTGCCAGCAATAGGAGGGGGAGGGCCTACAATGAGCAGTTCTTC. This codes for CASNRRGRAYNEQFF.

The J gene is TRBJ1-4, the V gene TRBV30; maybe TRBD1 (6 bases). This CDR3 is 13 amino acids long. Trimming removed 3 bases from V and 5 bases from J, with 10 bases in between. Germline CDR1 and CDR2: GTSNPN and SVGIG (reference sequence). In nucleotides, the CDR3 is TGTGCCTGGAGGACAGGATGGAATGAAAAACTGTTTTTT. Protein: CAWRTGWNEKLFF.

The V gene is TRBV28, the J gene TRBJ2-5, with a tentative D call TRBD1 (6 bases). TRBJ2-7 explains the end of the DNA better; the J call may be wrong. The CDR3 sequence is 16 residues long. The germline CDR1 and CDR2 sequences are MDHEN and SYDVKM. The CDR3 here is CASSMPTGTSIYEQYF. CDR3 DNA: TGTGCCAGCAGTATGCCAACCGGGACAAGCATCTACGAGCAGTACTTC.

This rearrangement joins TRBV25-1 to TRBJ1-3, with TRBD1 as a possible D gene (6 bases). In germline, CDR1 is MGHDK, CDR2 SYGVNS. Between the trimmed V and J ends, which lost 3 bases and 7 bases, there was a span of 16 bases. This CDR3 region has 15 residues. CDR3 nucleotides: TGTGCCAGCAGTGAGTTACAGGGAGGGAGGAACACCATATATTTT. This codes for CASSELQGGRNTIYF.

J is TRBJ2-3 and V is TRBV6-6; 11 bases are shared with TRBD2. The length of the CDR3 is 15 residues. CDR1 and CDR2 (germline): MNHNY, SVGAGI (reference sequence). The V gene end was trimmed by 7 bases and the J gene end by 6 bases; junction bases not matched to a gene: 9. CDR3 sequence: CASTLAGGGVDTQYF. CDR3 bases: TGTGCCAGCACTTTAGCGGGAGGGGGGGTGGATACGCAGTATTTT.

The V and J genes are TRBV2 and TRBJ2-3, with D perhaps matching TRBD2 (6 bases). CDR1 is SNHLY, CDR2 FYNNEI, per germline. The CDR3 contains 14 residues. Trimming cost V 10 bases and J 4 bases, with 18 bases left between them. Written as DNA, the CDR3 is TGTGCCACCCCGGAGGGCGGAACGGCAGATACGCAGTATTTT. This encodes CATPEGGTADTQYF.

In this sample, this clone turned up a few times. The rearrangement uses TRBV5-1 and TRBJ2-1; 8 nucleotides align to TRBD2. The CDR3 covers 14 residues. The V gene end was trimmed by 2 bases and the J gene end by 12 bases; junction bases not matched to a gene: 10. Looked up from germline, CDR1 is SGHRS and CDR2 is YFSETQ. CDR3 loop: CASSLSGRGERQFF. Written as DNA, the CDR3 is TGCGCCAGCAGCTTAAGCGGGAGAGGGGAACGGCAGTTCTTC.